This T cell receptor (beta chain) was found in a study of blood T cell repertoires in COVID-19. J was trimmed by 11 bases and V by 8 bases; bases with no gene match: 9. From germline, CDR1 is SEHNR and CDR2 FQNEAQ (reference sequence). The CDR3 sequence is 12 residues long. The protocol was immunoSEQ multiplex PCR, while the TCRdb copy is restricted to in-frame clones and leaves out a portion. This repertoire shows around 400,000 clones, roughly four fifths found once; its top ten account for about 4.9%. Sequenced input: PBMCs or T cells enriched from blood (not recorded which). The source of this sequence is a woman in her fifties or sixties who had recovered from COVID-19. V usage is TRBV7-9 and J usage is TRBJ2-1; TRBD2 aligns across 7 bases. In nucleotides, the CDR3 is TGTGCCAGCGCCCCAAGGCGGGGGAAGCAGTTCTTC. Translating it yields CASAPRRGKQFF.